This TCR beta chain was sequenced during a study of identical twins. Germline CDR1 and CDR2: SNHLY and FYNNEI. The V end was cut by 6 bases, the J end by 2 bases, with 15 bases between. The CDR3 consists of 15 residues. Study conclusions and caveats: Out-of-frame alpha sequences shared by twins showed excess low generation probability. Insertions were reduced in abundant cord blood beta clonotypes but not in memory repertoires.

TCRdb reprocessed the 5' RACE reads via MiXCR and lists one record per CDR3 protein. This sample yields about 200,000 distinct CDR3 sequences, of which about a sixth are seen a single time; over 35% belongs to the top ten. To note about this clonotype: The antigen remains unidentified.

Another study also made use of these data, one on T cells expressing NK-cell markers. That paper notes: Similarly, these clonotypes led the CD3+CD56-NKG2C+ fraction as well in several donors. HCMV specificity of the expanded NKG2C+ T cell clones stayed unclear.

The sequence came from a woman aged 18-35 years in good health. The genes are TRBV2 and TRBJ2-3, with D possibly called TRBD1 or TRBD2 (5 bases each). Material: CD8+ T cells sorted from blood. The CDR3 region is CASSQGDLSTDTQYF. Written as DNA, the CDR3 is TGTGCCAGCAGCCAGGGAGATTTATCCACAGATACGCAGTATTTT.